This T cell receptor (beta chain) was sequenced in a study of CD8 T cells in ankylosing spondylitis. MiXCR, run by TCRdb on the 5' RACE reads, gives a single entry per CDR3 protein. The sample records about 250,000 distinct CDR3 sequences, around 8% being singletons. Study observations and caveats: According to the report, clones linked to the disease were significantly enriched in matched synovial fluid samples taken from ankylosing spondylitis patients.

The table lists this clonotype with many counts. As yet, its antigen is unknown. V shed 2 bases and J shed 6 bases, with 7 bases lying between them. Germline V gene data show CDR1 as LGHNA and CDR2 as YSLEER. The CDR3 covers 13 residues. Sequencing was carried out using blood, either unsorted or a sorted T cell fraction (not recorded which). This sequence was found in a female donor with ankylosing spondylitis or in good health (not recorded which). This sequence joins TRBV4-3 and TRBJ2-2; no definite D call. CDR3 residues: CASSQRGAGELFF. The CDR3, as DNA: TGCGCCAGCAGCCAACGAGGAGCCGGGGAGCTGTTTTTT.